One sample yielded the 12 T cell receptor beta chains listed below, sequenced in a study of T cell repertoires in aging, cancer and after chemotherapy. Amplification of TCR beta used genomic DNA extracted from peripheral blood. Rearranged V-D-J TRB sequences were amplified with a mixed TRB-A/B primer pool. Via MiXCR, TCRdb re-called the multiplex PCR reads, giving one row per CDR3 protein. The data contain roughly 6,600 distinct CDR3 sequences, roughly 23% of them singletons. Sample: blood. These receptor sequences come from a human donor with a blood cancer.

As concerns this clonotype: Just one base apart from a much larger clone, this may be a read error. The rearrangement uses TRBV6-2 or TRBV6-3 and TRBJ2-7; possibly TRBD2 for D (7 bases). CDR3 length: 15 residues. Looked up from germline, CDR1 is MNHEY and CDR2 is SVGEGT. CDR3 residues: CTSSDEGGGFNEQYF. CDR3 coding DNA: TGTACCAGCAGTGACGAGGGGGGAGGGTTCAACGAGCAGTACTTC.

To note about this clonotype: This could be a read error, since a much larger clone is one nucleotide away. This chain's CDR3 is CASNQSGRAASDTQYF. In DNA, the CDR3 is TGTGCCAGCAACCAAAGCGGGAGGGCCGCGTCAGATACGCAGTATTTT. The chain carries TRBV30 and TRBJ2-3, with 10 bases matching TRBD2. The CDR3 covers 16 residues. Germline values: CDR1 GTSNPN, CDR2 SVGIG (reference sequence). Trimming at V came to 8 bases and at J to 4 bases, leaving 15 bases not matched to a gene. Based on the CDR3 plus reference TRBV30 and TRBJ2-3, the full variable domain is SQTIHQWPATLVQPVGSPLSLECTVEGTSNPNLYWYRQAAGRGLQLLFYSVGIGQISSEVPQNLSASRPQDRQFILSSKKLLLSDSGFYLCASNQSGRAASDTQYFGPGTRLTVL.

By proportion, this clonotype is medium-sized. This chain links TRBV19 with TRBJ1-2; D is possibly TRBD1 (5 bases). The CDR3 covers 13 residues. V was cut by 6 bases and J by 5 bases, with 13 bases left in between. Germline V gene data show CDR1 as LNHDA and CDR2 as SQIVND (reference sequence). CDR3 bases: TGTGCCAGTAGAACCGACAGAAGATATGGCTACACCTTC. Its protein product is CASRTDRRYGYTF.

On this clonotype: At one of its ends the junction is not consistent with the germline gene, which may arise from a read error. CDR3 loop: CASSRRGGADTQYF. In nucleotides, the CDR3 is TGCGCCAGCAGTCGGAGGGGGGGGGCAGATACGCAGTATTTT. The chain joins TRBV5-5 to TRBJ2-3, with a weak D call TRBD2 (7 bases). The CDR3 runs to 14 residues. Germline CDR1 SGHKS, CDR2 YYEKEE (reference sequence).

By frequency in the sample, this clonotype is medium-sized. The chain employs TRBV11-1 and TRBJ2-7; D gene unclear. Per germline, CDR1 SGHAT and CDR2 FQDESV (reference sequence). The ends were cut back, 1 base at V and 0 bases at J, with 7 bases in the middle. The CDR3 runs to 14 residues. The CDR3 DNA follows: TGTGCCAGCAGCTTAGAATGGGGCTCCTACGAGCAGTACTTC. As protein: CASSLEWGSYEQYF.

This clonotype was observed once. The chain combines TRBV28 with TRBJ2-7, with D possibly matching TRBD1 (5 bases). The ends were cut back, 6 bases at V and 1 base at J, with 7 bases in the middle. The germline V gene encodes CDR1 MDHEN and CDR2 SYDVKM. CDR3 size: 12 residues. The CDR3 bases are TGTGCCAGCAGCCAGGGTTCCTACGAGCAGTACTTC. It yields the protein CASSQGSYEQYF.

This clonotype is medium-sized (0.01 to 0.1%) in the sample. The V gene is TRBV24-1, the J gene TRBJ1-4; D possibly corresponds to TRBD1 (5 bases). Trimming stripped 4 bases from V and 6 bases from J, with 14 bases between. This CDR3 region has 15 residues. The germline V gene encodes CDR1 KGHDR and CDR2 SFDVKD. The CDR3 region is CATSDLQGGDEKLFF. The CDR3 DNA is TGTGCCACCAGTGACTTGCAGGGTGGGGATGAAAAACTGTTTTTT.

The rearrangement joins TRBV28 to TRBJ2-7, with D hard to call. The CDR3 has 15 residues. The germline gives CDR1 MDHEN, CDR2 SYDVKM. Trimming stripped 3 bases from V and 3 bases from J, with 15 bases between. The CDR3 DNA reads as TGTGCCAGCAGTTTGCCAGGACGTCACGTCTACGAGCAGTACTTC. This sequence encodes CASSLPGRHVYEQYF.

This clonotype is classed as medium-sized. The chain joins TRBV27 to TRBJ1-2; unclear D gene. CDR1 MNHEY and CDR2 SMNVEV come from the germline V gene (reference sequence). The V end was cut by 0 bases, the J end by 2 bases, with 7 bases between. The CDR3 sequence is 14 residues long. For the CDR3, the DNA is TGTGCCAGCAGTTTATCAGGGAAGAACTATGGCTACACCTTC. It yields the protein CASSLSGKNYGYTF.

V gene TRBV7-9 combines with J gene TRBJ1-2, with D perhaps matching TRBD1 (5 bases). V was pared by 2 bases and J by 0 bases, with 7 bases between. This CDR3 comprises 14 residues. Looked up from germline, CDR1 is SEHNR and CDR2 is FQNEAQ (reference sequence). The CDR3 coding sequence is TGTGCCAGCAGCTTACAGGGCTCTAACTATGGCTACACCTTC. This encodes CASSLQGSNYGYTF.

V gene TRBV28 combines with J gene TRBJ1-2; unclear D gene. This CDR3 has 13 amino acids. Trimming stripped 6 bases from V and 5 bases from J, with 13 bases between. In germline, CDR1 is MDHEN, CDR2 SYDVKM. CDR3 bases: TGTGCCAGCAGAGCTAGGACGATTTATGGCTACACCTTC. Translated, it gives CASRARTIYGYTF.

Comments on this clonotype: A much larger clonotype is one base distant, so this may be a read error. The chain has TRBV11-1 and TRBJ1-2; no clear D. The CDR3 spans 13 residues. Germline assignment: CDR1 SGHAT and CDR2 FQDESV (reference sequence). Deletions cut 7 bases from V and 6 bases from J, with 15 bases between. CDR3 in DNA: TGTGCCAGCAACTCCAGTCAGGTCCATGGCTACACCTTC. Its translation is CASNSSQVHGYTF.